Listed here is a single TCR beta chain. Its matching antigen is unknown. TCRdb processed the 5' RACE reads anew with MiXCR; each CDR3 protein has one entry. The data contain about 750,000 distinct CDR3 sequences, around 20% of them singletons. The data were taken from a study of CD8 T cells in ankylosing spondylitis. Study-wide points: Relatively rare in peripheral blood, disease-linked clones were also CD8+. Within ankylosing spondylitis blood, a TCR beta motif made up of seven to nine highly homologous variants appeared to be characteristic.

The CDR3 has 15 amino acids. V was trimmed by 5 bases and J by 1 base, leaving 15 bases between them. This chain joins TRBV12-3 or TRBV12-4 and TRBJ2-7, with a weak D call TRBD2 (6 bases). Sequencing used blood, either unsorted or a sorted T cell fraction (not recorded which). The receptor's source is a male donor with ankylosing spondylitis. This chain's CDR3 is CASSTGLGRSYEQYF. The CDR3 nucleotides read TGTGCCAGCAGTACGGGACTCGGGCGGTCCTACGAGCAGTACTTC.